This is a list of T cell receptor beta chains from one sample in a study of blood T cells in healthy people across ages. TCRdb ran MiXCR on the 5' RACE reads and lists one entry per CDR3 protein. The sample has hundreds of thousands of distinct CDR3 sequences, about 56% seen once. Sequences were obtained from blood. Receptors were obtained from a man aged 35 to 55 in good health. The CDR3 runs from the conserved cysteine through the conserved F or W. A D gene is named only where the DNA matches it firmly. Clone size is not always given. Where it is, it says once, few, many or a class for expanded clones.

v_gene: TRBV4-3
j_gene: TRBJ2-7
abundance: -
d_gene: -
CDR3aa: CASSQTKTPGYEQYF
CDR3nt: TGCGCCAGCAGCCAAACCAAGACGCCGGGCTACGAGCAGTACTTC

v_gene: TRBV7-2
j_gene: TRBJ2-1
abundance: -
d_gene: TRBD2
CDR3aa: CASSIAGGQETQFF
CDR3nt: TGTGCCAGCAGCATAGCGGGGGGGCAAGAGACCCAGTTCTTC

v_gene: TRBV29-1
j_gene: TRBJ1-2
abundance: -
d_gene: TRBD1
CDR3aa: CSVEGLGQGDYGYTF
CDR3nt: TGCAGCGTTGAGGGGTTAGGACAGGGGGACTATGGCTACACCTTC

v_gene: TRBV5-1
j_gene: TRBJ2-7
abundance: few
d_gene: TRBD1
CDR3aa: CASSLGDRGDEQYF
CDR3nt: TGCGCCAGCAGCTTGGGGGACAGGGGTGACGAGCAGTACTTC

v_gene: TRBV4-3
j_gene: TRBJ2-1
abundance: -
d_gene: TRBD1
CDR3aa: CASSPDRGWNFVQFF
CDR3nt: TGCGCCAGCAGCCCCGACAGGGGCTGGAATTTTGTGCAGTTCTTC

v_gene: TRBV29-1
j_gene: TRBJ2-7
abundance: -
d_gene: TRBD1
CDR3aa: CSVDGWVPGQGCYEQYF
CDR3nt: TGCAGCGTTGATGGTTGGGTGCCGGGACAGGGGTGTTACGAGCAGTACTTC

v_gene: TRBV27
j_gene: TRBJ1-2
abundance: few
d_gene: -
CDR3aa: CASSFGGRNYGYTF
CDR3nt: TGTGCCAGCAGTTTTGGCGGACGAAACTATGGCTACACCTTC

v_gene: TRBV6-1
j_gene: TRBJ2-6
abundance: -
d_gene: TRBD2
CDR3aa: CASRDTSGSTSSGANVLTF
CDR3nt: TGTGCCAGCAGAGACACTAGCGGGTCTACCAGCTCTGGGGCCAACGTCCTGACTTTC

v_gene: TRBV2
j_gene: TRBJ1-1
abundance: -
d_gene: -
CDR3aa: CASTTGNLNTEAFF
CDR3nt: TGTGCCAGCACCACAGGAAACCTGAACACTGAAGCTTTCTTT

v_gene: TRBV11-2
j_gene: TRBJ1-2
abundance: few
d_gene: -
CDR3aa: CASSLEVYNYGYTF
CDR3nt: TGTGCCAGCAGCTTAGAAGTCTACAACTATGGCTACACCTTC